What follows are 28 T cell receptor beta chains derived from one specimen sequenced in a study of T cell clones after liver transplantation. Assay: immunoSEQ multiplex PCR; the TCRdb copy retains only in-frame clones and omits some. Counted here are tens of thousands of clones, approximately 84% occurring once; the ten biggest clones make up around 8.5%. Sequencing used CD4+ T cells from blood, obtained before liver transplant. All receptors come from a human donor who received a liver transplant.

The chain carries TRBV6-1 and TRBJ2-3; 8 bases are a match to TRBD1. Per the germline V gene, CDR1 is MNHNS and CDR2 is SASEGT. The CDR3 consists of 19 residues. V gave up 4 bases and J gave up 0 bases; unmatched junction bases: 15. The CDR3 reads CASSGYTPGQAISTDTQYF. The CDR3 coding sequence is TGTGCCAGCAGTGGCTATACTCCGGGACAGGCGATTAGCACAGATACGCAGTATTTT.

The rearrangement uses TRBV6-5 and TRBJ1-4; D not certain. Germline-derived CDR1 and CDR2 are MNHEY and SVGAGI. Trimming stripped 6 bases from V and 7 bases from J, with 12 bases between. The CDR3 length is 13 residues. The CDR3 DNA reads as TGTGCCAGCAGAGAGGAGGGCGTTGAAAAACTGTTTTTT. It yields the protein CASREEGVEKLFF.

The rearrangement links TRBV30 to TRBJ1-2, with D unresolved. Germline CDR1 and CDR2: GTSNPN and SVGIG (reference sequence). This CDR3 has 13 amino acids. Trimming took 0 bases from V and 5 from J, leaving 10 bases between them. Written as DNA, the CDR3 is TGTGCCTGGAGTGTGGTGACCGAGTATGGCTACACCTTC. It encodes CAWSVVTEYGYTF.

This chain connects TRBV7-2 to TRBJ2-3; a weak D match, TRBD2 (6 bases). Germline loops: CDR1 SGHTA, CDR2 FQGNSA. V dropped 2 bases and J dropped 2 bases, with 11 bases sitting between them. The CDR3 is 15 residues long. CDR3 in amino acids: CASSLSSGDTDTQYF. CDR3 coding DNA: TGTGCCAGCAGCTTAAGTTCGGGAGACACAGATACGCAGTATTTT.

The rearrangement links TRBV4-1 to TRBJ2-4; 10 bases line up with TRBD1. This CDR3 is 17 amino acids long. CDR1 is MGHRA and CDR2 is YSYEKL in the germline V gene. J lost 6 bases, V lost 4 bases, and 12 bases had no gene match. The CDR3 sequence is CASSPSSGTGEGNIQYF. CDR3 nucleotides: TGCGCCAGCAGCCCCTCCTCCGGGACAGGGGAGGGAAACATTCAGTACTTC.

The chain has TRBV5-1 and TRBJ2-3; 9 bases agree with TRBD2. This CDR3 has 16 amino acids. Per germline, CDR1 SGHRS and CDR2 YFSETQ. Trimming cost V 4 bases and J 4 bases; bases outside gene matches: 10. DNA of the CDR3: TGCGCCAGCAGCCCGAATAGCGGGGGCCCTCCAGATACGCAGTATTTT. Amino acids: CASSPNSGGPPDTQYF.

By sample share, this clone is medium-sized. Different DNA sequences within this sample yield the same CDR3. J is TRBJ2-7 and V is TRBV7-9, with 8 bases matching TRBD2. This CDR3 is built from 13 residues. V lost 2 bases, J lost 3 bases, and 0 bases stayed unmatched. The V gene's germline CDR1 is SEHNR and CDR2 FQNEAQ (reference sequence). The CDR3 sequence: CASSLTSGYEQYF. Here the CDR3 DNA reads TGTGCCAGCAGCTTAACTAGCGGCTACGAGCAGTACTTC.

The chain links TRBV29-1 to TRBJ1-2; 7 nucleotides match TRBD1. Germline lookup yields CDR1 SQVTM and CDR2 ANQGSEA. The V and J ends lost 1 base and 10 bases, in that order; junction bases with no gene match: 6. The CDR3 is 12 amino acids. The CDR3 sequence: CSVEARTGYYTF. DNA for the CDR3: TGCAGCGTTGAAGCAAGGACAGGATACTACACCTTC.

This chain connects TRBV5-1 to TRBJ2-5, with 8 nucleotides matching TRBD2. V lost 0 bases and J lost 5; bases outside the gene matches: 9. CDR1 SGHRS and CDR2 YFSETQ come from the germline V gene. There are 16 residues in the CDR3. This chain's CDR3 is CASSLGAAGGEETQYF. CDR3 nucleotide sequence: TGCGCCAGCAGCTTGGGGGCCGCGGGGGGCGAGGAGACCCAGTACTTC.

The V gene is TRBV29-1, the J gene TRBJ1-5; D gene unclear. The V end was cut by 0 bases, the J end by 0 bases, with 18 bases between. Germline V gene sequence: CDR1 SQVTM, CDR2 ANQGSEA. The CDR3 has 18 amino acids. CDR3 in amino acids: CSVEDLRLASPSNQPQHF. The DNA of the CDR3 is TGCAGCGTTGAAGATCTTAGACTTGCAAGTCCTAGCAATCAGCCCCAGCATTTT.

The V call is TRBV29-1, the J call TRBJ1-4; 7 positions agree with TRBD1. The CDR3 loop spans 12 amino acids. The germline V gene has CDR1 SQVTM and CDR2 ANQGSEA. V lost 3 bases and J lost 6; bases outside the gene matches: 1. Written as DNA, the CDR3 is TGCAGCGTTGACAGGGGGGATGAAAAACTGTTTTTT. Amino acid sequence: CSVDRGDEKLFF.

The chain carries TRBV5-1 and TRBJ1-1; D unclear. V was clipped by 0 bases and J by 2 bases, with 5 bases between them. Germline lookup yields CDR1 SGHRS and CDR2 YFSETQ. The CDR3 is made up of 13 amino acids. CDR3 loop: CASSLVSNTEAFF. DNA of the CDR3: TGCGCCAGCAGCTTGGTTTCAAACACTGAAGCTTTCTTT. Combining the CDR3 with reference TRBV5-1 and TRBJ1-1 gives the whole variable domain KAGVTQTPRYLIKTRGQQVTLSCSPISGHRSVSWYQQTPGQGLQFLFEYFSETQRNKGNFPGRFSGRQFSNSRSEMNVSTLELGDSALYLCASSLVSNTEAFFGQGTRLTVV.

The chain joins TRBV4-3 to TRBJ2-3; tentative D call: TRBD2 (5 bases). CDR3 length: 19 residues. Trimming pared 0 bases from V and 2 bases from J, leaving 21 bases between. The germline CDR1 and CDR2 sequences are LGHNA and YSLEER. In DNA form, the CDR3 reads TGCGCCAGCAGCCAAGAGGCGGGCGGCGGGTCCAGAGCCACAGATACGCAGTATTTT. Its translation: CASSQEAGGGSRATDTQYF.

The rearrangement links TRBV9 to TRBJ2-3; D might be TRBD2 (6 bases). V was pared by 4 bases and J by 3 bases, with 18 bases between. The CDR3 spans 16 residues. The germline gives CDR1 SGDLS, CDR2 YYNGEE. The DNA of the CDR3 is TGTGCCAGCAGCCCTCGAGGGACTCTCTTAACAGATACGCAGTATTTT. Protein: CASSPRGTLLTDTQYF.

The chain links TRBV7-2 to TRBJ1-3, with D uncertain. The CDR3 has 12 residues. The V end was cut by 5 bases, the J end by 8 bases, with 10 bases between. Germline-derived CDR1 and CDR2 are SGHTA and FQGNSA. CDR3 DNA sequence: TGTGCCAGCAGCGACCGGGCTCACACCATATATTTT. Its protein is CASSDRAHTIYF.

The CDR3 is CASRTGGGETEAFF. The DNA of the CDR3 is TGCGCCAGCCGGACAGGGGGCGGGGAGACTGAAGCTTTCTTT. This chain uses TRBV5-1 with TRBJ1-1, with TRBD1 identical over 11 bases. Germline V gives CDR1 SGHRS, CDR2 YFSETQ. V lost 7 bases to trimming and J lost 5 bases; unmatched junction nucleotides: 7. This CDR3 has 14 residues.

The gene calls are TRBV18 and TRBJ2-1; 8 positions match TRBD2. This CDR3 is built from 15 residues. Trimming removed 6 bases from V and 5 bases from J; junction bases left unmatched: 9. Germline CDR1 reads KGHSH; CDR2 reads LQKENI. CDR3 protein: CASSFQISGDNEQFF. The CDR3 coding sequence is TGTGCCAGCTCGTTTCAGATTAGCGGGGACAATGAGCAGTTCTTC.

This clone came up a few times. The rearrangement links TRBV29-1 to TRBJ2-3; D is possibly TRBD1 or TRBD2 (5 bases each). Looked up from germline, CDR1 is SQVTM and CDR2 is ANQGSEA. V was clipped by 4 bases and J by 0 bases, with 8 bases between them. The CDR3 runs 13 residues. CDR3 region: CSVVGDSTDTQYF. The CDR3 coding sequence is TGCAGCGTTGTGGGGGACAGCACAGATACGCAGTATTTT.

The chain couples TRBV15 to TRBJ1-4; D is perhaps TRBD1 (6 bases). CDR1 LNHNV and CDR2 YYDKDF come from the germline V gene (reference sequence). Trimming took off 1 base at V and 6 bases at J, with 6 bases between the two ends. There are 13 residues in the CDR3. The CDR3 here is CATSRGTDEKLFF. For the CDR3, the DNA is TGTGCCACCAGCAGAGGGACAGATGAAAAACTGTTTTTT.

This clone turned up a few times. The gene calls are TRBV5-1 and TRBJ1-5; D gene ambiguous. Germline assignment: CDR1 SGHRS and CDR2 YFSETQ. The V end lost 4 bases, the J end lost 3 bases, and 14 bases lay between the germline ends. The CDR3 spans 15 residues. The CDR3 here is CASSVHGEPNQPQHF. CDR3 DNA: TGCGCCAGCAGCGTACACGGGGAACCCAATCAGCCCCAGCATTTT.

The V call is TRBV28, the J call TRBJ1-2; D gene unclear. V lost 10 bases, J lost 5 bases, and 23 bases lay in between. From germline, CDR1 is MDHEN and CDR2 SYDVKM. The CDR3 is 15 residues long. CDR3 in amino acids: CATIKAPGGRYGYTF. The CDR3 nucleotides are TGTGCCACCATAAAAGCCCCCGGAGGGAGGTATGGCTACACCTTC.

This chain links TRBV5-1 with TRBJ2-2; D possibly corresponds to TRBD2 (5 bases). Deletions cut 4 bases from V and 8 bases from J, with 21 bases between. This CDR3 comprises 16 residues. The germline gives CDR1 SGHRS, CDR2 YFSETQ. The CDR3 bases are TGCGCCAGCAGCGCGAGCACGCGAGCGGCTGGAGGGGAGCTGTTTTTT. Protein sequence: CASSASTRAAGGELFF.

Worth noting for this clone: The sample has other DNA sequences that encode this CDR3 too. The chain links TRBV19 to TRBJ1-5; no clear D gene. In germline, CDR1 is LNHDA, CDR2 SQIVND (reference sequence). This CDR3 spans 15 amino acids. Between the trimmed V and J ends, which lost 0 bases and 3 bases, there was a span of 9 bases. Written as DNA, the CDR3 is TGTGCCAGTAGTATAGATCTCCGGTCCAATCAGCCCCAGCATTTT. Protein: CASSIDLRSNQPQHF. The whole variable domain, remainder taken from reference TRBV19 and TRBJ1-5, is DGGITQSPKYLFRKEGQNVTLSCEQNLNHDAMYWYRQDPGQGLRLIYYSQIVNDFQKGDIAEGYSVSREKKESFPLTVTSAQKNPTAFYLCASSIDLRSNQPQHFGDGTRLSIL.

This chain links TRBV5-5 with TRBJ1-4; D is unresolved. V was cut by 1 base and J by 8 bases, with 9 bases left in between. This CDR3 comprises 13 residues. Germline CDR1 SGHKS, CDR2 YYEKEE (reference sequence). The CDR3 here is CASSLRTQEKLFF. DNA for the CDR3: TGTGCCAGCAGCTTGCGGACTCAGGAAAAACTGTTTTTT. The full variable domain, rest sourced from reference TRBV5-5 and TRBJ1-4, is DAGVTQSPTHLIKTRGQQVTLRCSPISGHKSVSWYQQVLGQGPQFIFQYYEKEERGRGNFPDRFSARQFPNYSSELNVNALLLGDSALYLCASSLRTQEKLFFGSGTQLSVL.

V gene TRBV7-2 combines with J gene TRBJ2-5, with a possible D match to TRBD2 (5 bases). Per germline, CDR1 SGHTA and CDR2 FQGNSA. The V end lost 5 bases, the J end lost 7 bases, and 20 bases lay between the germline ends. CDR3 length: 15 amino acids. The CDR3 reads CASSARVGARGTQYF. CDR3 nucleotide sequence: TGTGCCAGCAGCGCGAGAGTGGGCGCTCGGGGGACCCAGTACTTC.

This chain uses TRBV2 with TRBJ1-6; a weak D match, TRBD1 (5 bases). Germline-derived CDR1 and CDR2 are SNHLY and FYNNEI. The CDR3 consists of 15 residues. Trimming shortened V by 6 bases and J by 9 bases, and 18 bases separated the two germline ends. The CDR3 coding sequence is TGTGCCAGCAGCCCCTTTGAAGGGACCGGTTCACCCCTCCACTTT. Protein product: CASSPFEGTGSPLHF.

The J gene is TRBJ1-1, the V gene TRBV19, with TRBD1 matching over 7 bases. Germline assignment: CDR1 LNHDA and CDR2 SQIVND (reference sequence). Unmatched junction bases numbered 2, after V lost 3 bases and J lost 1 base. The CDR3 contains 14 residues. Here the CDR3 reads CASSIDRANTEAFF. CDR3 DNA sequence: TGTGCCAGTAGTATCGACAGGGCGAACACTGAAGCTTTCTTT.

The chain employs TRBV30 and TRBJ1-5; the D is unclear. V lost 3 bases and J 2 bases, leaving 8 bases between the germline ends. The germline gives CDR1 GTSNPN, CDR2 SVGIG (reference sequence). CDR3 length equals 13 residues. Written as DNA, the CDR3 is TGTGCCTGGAGCCGCATGGGCAATCAGCCCCAGCATTTT. Its translation is CAWSRMGNQPQHF.